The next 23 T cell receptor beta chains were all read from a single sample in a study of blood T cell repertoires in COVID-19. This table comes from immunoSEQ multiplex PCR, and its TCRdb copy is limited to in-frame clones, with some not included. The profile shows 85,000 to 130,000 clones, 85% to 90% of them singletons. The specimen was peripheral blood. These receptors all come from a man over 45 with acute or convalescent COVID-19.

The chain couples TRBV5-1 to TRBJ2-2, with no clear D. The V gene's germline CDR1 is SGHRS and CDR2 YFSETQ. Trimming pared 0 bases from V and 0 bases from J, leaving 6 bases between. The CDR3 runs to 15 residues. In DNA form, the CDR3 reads TGCGCCAGCAGCTTGGGGTCAGCGAACACCGGGGAGCTGTTTTTT. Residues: CASSLGSANTGELFF. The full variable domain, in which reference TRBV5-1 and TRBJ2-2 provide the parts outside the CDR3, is KAGVTQTPRYLIKTRGQQVTLSCSPISGHRSVSWYQQTPGQGLQFLFEYFSETQRNKGNFPGRFSGRQFSNSRSEMNVSTLELGDSALYLCASSLGSANTGELFFGEGSRLTVL.

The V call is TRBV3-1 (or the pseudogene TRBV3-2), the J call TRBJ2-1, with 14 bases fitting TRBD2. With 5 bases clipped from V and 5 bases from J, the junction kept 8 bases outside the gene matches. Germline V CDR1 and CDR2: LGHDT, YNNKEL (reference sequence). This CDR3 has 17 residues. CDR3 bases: TGTGCCAGCAGCTACGGGACTAGCGGGAGTATCGACAATGAGCAGTTCTTC. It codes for CASSYGTSGSIDNEQFF.

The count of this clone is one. The CDR3 reads CASSPRTSGSIGTGELFF. In nucleotides, the CDR3 is TGTGCCAGCTCACCGCGGACTAGCGGGAGTATAGGCACCGGGGAGCTGTTTTTT. The V call is TRBV18, the J call TRBJ2-2; 13 positions match TRBD2. Germline assignment: CDR1 KGHSH and CDR2 LQKENI. The CDR3 runs 18 residues. After removal of 3 bases from V and 4 bases from J, the junction contained 8 bases not matched to a gene.

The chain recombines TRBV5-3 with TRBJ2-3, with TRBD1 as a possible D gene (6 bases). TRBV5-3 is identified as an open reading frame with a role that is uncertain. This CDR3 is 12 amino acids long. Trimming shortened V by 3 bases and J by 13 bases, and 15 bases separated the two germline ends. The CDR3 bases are TGTGCCAGAAGCTCGACAGGAGATCGGGAGTATTTT. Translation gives CARSSTGDREYF.

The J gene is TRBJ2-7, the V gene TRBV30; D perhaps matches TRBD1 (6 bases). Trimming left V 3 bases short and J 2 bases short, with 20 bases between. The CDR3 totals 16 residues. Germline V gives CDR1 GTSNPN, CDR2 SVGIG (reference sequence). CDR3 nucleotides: TGTGCCTGGAGACCCCCCCACCGGGACACCCCCTACGAGCAGTACTTC. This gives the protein CAWRPPHRDTPYEQYF.

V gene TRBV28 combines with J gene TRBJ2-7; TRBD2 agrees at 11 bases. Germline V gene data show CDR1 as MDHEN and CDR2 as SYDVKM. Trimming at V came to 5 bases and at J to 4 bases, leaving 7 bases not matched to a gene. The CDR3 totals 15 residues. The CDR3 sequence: CASSATSGRRYEQYF. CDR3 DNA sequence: TGTGCCAGCAGTGCAACTAGCGGGAGAAGGTACGAGCAGTACTTC.

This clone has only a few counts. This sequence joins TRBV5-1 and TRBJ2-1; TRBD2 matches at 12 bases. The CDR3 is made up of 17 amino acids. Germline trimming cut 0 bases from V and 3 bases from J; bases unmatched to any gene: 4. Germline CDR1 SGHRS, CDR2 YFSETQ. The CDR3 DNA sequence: TGCGCCAGCAGCTTGGGACTAGCGGGAGCTTTCTACAATGAGCAGTTCTTC. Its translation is CASSLGLAGAFYNEQFF.

The CDR3 DNA reads as TGTGCCAGCAGCAAAGACCGGGATGGTGGCTACACCTTC. This sequence encodes CASSKDRDGGYTF. V and J are TRBV28 and TRBJ1-2; D ambiguous. The CDR3 consists of 13 residues. Between the trimmed V and J ends, which lost 6 bases and 7 bases, there was a span of 15 bases. Germline assignment: CDR1 MDHEN and CDR2 SYDVKM.

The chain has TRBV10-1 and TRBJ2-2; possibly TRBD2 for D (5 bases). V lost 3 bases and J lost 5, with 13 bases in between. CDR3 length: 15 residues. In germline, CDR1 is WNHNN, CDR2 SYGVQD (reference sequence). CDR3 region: CASSDPLAATGELFF. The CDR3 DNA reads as TGCGCCAGCAGTGATCCCCTAGCTGCGACCGGGGAGCTGTTTTTT.

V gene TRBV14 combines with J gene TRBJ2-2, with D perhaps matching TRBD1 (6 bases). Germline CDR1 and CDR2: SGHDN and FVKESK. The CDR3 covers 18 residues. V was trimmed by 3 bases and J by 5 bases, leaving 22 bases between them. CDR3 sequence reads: CASSHKTGTSGMTGELFF. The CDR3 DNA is TGTGCCAGCAGCCACAAAACAGGGACGTCTGGTATGACCGGGGAGCTGTTTTTT.

The CDR3: CAWRAGWVNTEAFF. The CDR3 DNA sequence: TGTGCCTGGAGGGCCGGGTGGGTGAACACTGAAGCTTTCTTT. The rearrangement joins TRBV30 to TRBJ1-1; no reliable D call. V was trimmed by 3 bases and J by 0 bases, leaving 11 bases between them. The CDR3 has 14 amino acids. Germline lookup yields CDR1 GTSNPN and CDR2 SVGIG (reference sequence).

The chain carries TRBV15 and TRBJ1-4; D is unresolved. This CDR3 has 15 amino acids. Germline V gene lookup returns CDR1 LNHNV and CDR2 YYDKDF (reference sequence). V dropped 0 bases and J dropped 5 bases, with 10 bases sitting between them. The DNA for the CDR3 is TGTGCCACCAGCAGAGACGGTGGTCTAAATGAAAAACTGTTTTTT. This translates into CATSRDGGLNEKLFF.

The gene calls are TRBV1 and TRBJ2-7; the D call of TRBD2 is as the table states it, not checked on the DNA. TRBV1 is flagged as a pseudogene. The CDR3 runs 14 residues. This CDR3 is CTSSLSSGRCEQYF. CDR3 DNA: TGCACCAGCAGCCTCTCTAGCGGGAGATGCGAGCAGTACTTC.

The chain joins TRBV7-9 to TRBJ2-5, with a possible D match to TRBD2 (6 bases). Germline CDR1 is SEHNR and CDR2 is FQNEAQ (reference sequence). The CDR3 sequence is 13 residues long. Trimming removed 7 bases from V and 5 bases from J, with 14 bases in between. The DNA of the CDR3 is TGTGCCAGCACTTGGGGGACTCGTGAGACCCAGTACTTC. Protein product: CASTWGTRETQYF.

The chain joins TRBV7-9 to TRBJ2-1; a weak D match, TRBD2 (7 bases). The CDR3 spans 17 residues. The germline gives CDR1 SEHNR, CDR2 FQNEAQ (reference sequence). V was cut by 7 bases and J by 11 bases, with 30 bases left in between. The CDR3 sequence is CASTPRGGSNILSQQFF. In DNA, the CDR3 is TGTGCCAGCACCCCGAGGGGGGGGTCGAACATTTTAAGTCAGCAGTTCTTC.

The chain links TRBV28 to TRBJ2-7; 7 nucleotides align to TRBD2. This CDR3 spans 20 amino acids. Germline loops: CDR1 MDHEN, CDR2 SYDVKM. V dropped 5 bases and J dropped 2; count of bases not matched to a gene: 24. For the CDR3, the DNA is TGTGCCAGCAGTCCGGTGGTGGGTTTTGGGAGGGGTTTGAGCCCCTACGAGCAGTACTTC. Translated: CASSPVVGFGRGLSPYEQYF.

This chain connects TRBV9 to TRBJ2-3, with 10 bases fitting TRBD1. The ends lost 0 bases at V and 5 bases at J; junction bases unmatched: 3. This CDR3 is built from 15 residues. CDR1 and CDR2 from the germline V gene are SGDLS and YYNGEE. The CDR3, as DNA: TGTGCCAGCAGCGTAGGGGGACAGGGGCTAGATACGCAGTATTTT. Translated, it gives CASSVGGQGLDTQYF.

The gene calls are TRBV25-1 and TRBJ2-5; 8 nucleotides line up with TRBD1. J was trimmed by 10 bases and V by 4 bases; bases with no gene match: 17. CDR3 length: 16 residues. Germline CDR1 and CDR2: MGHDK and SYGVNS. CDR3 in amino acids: CASSGPQTGALRGQYF. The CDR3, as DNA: TGTGCCAGCAGTGGGCCTCAGACAGGGGCCCTCCGGGGCCAGTACTTC.

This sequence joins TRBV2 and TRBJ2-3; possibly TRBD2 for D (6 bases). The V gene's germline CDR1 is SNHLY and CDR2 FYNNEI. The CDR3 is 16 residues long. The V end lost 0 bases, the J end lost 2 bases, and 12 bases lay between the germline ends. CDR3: CASSEAGTPITDTQYF. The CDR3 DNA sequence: TGTGCCAGCAGTGAAGCTGGGACTCCGATCACAGATACGCAGTATTTT.

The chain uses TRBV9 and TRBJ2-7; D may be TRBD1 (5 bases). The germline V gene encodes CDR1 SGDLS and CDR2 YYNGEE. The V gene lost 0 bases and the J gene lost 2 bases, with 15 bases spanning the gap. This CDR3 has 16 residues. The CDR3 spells CASSVADSTMTYEQYF. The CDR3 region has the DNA TGTGCCAGCAGCGTAGCCGACAGCACCATGACCTACGAGCAGTACTTC.

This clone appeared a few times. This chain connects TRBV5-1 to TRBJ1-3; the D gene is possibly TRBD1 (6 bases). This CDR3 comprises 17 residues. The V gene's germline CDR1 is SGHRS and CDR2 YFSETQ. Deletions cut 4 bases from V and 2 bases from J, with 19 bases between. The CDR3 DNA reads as TGCGCCAGCAGCCCAGGCCGGACAGAACTTACTGGAAACACCATATATTTT. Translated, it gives CASSPGRTELTGNTIYF. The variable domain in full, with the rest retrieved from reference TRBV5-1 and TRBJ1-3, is KAGVTQTPRYLIKTRGQQVTLSCSPISGHRSVSWYQQTPGQGLQFLFEYFSETQRNKGNFPGRFSGRQFSNSRSEMNVSTLELGDSALYLCASSPGRTELTGNTIYFGEGSWLTVV.

In DNA, the CDR3 is TGTGCCAGCTACCAACGGGACAGGGGTGTGGCCGGGGAGCTGTTTTTT. It translates to CASYQRDRGVAGELFF. V is TRBV19 and J is TRBJ2-2; 10 positions match TRBD1. The V gene end was trimmed by 9 bases and the J gene end by 6 bases; junction bases not matched to a gene: 13. Germline values: CDR1 LNHDA, CDR2 SQIVND (reference sequence). The CDR3 has 16 amino acids.

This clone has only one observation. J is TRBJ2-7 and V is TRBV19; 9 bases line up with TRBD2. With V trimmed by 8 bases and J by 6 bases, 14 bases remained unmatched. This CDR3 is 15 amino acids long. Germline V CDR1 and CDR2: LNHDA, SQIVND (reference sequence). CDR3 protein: CASAGAGGPSSEQYF. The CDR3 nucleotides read TGTGCCAGTGCTGGGGCGGGAGGGCCCTCGAGCGAGCAGTACTTC.